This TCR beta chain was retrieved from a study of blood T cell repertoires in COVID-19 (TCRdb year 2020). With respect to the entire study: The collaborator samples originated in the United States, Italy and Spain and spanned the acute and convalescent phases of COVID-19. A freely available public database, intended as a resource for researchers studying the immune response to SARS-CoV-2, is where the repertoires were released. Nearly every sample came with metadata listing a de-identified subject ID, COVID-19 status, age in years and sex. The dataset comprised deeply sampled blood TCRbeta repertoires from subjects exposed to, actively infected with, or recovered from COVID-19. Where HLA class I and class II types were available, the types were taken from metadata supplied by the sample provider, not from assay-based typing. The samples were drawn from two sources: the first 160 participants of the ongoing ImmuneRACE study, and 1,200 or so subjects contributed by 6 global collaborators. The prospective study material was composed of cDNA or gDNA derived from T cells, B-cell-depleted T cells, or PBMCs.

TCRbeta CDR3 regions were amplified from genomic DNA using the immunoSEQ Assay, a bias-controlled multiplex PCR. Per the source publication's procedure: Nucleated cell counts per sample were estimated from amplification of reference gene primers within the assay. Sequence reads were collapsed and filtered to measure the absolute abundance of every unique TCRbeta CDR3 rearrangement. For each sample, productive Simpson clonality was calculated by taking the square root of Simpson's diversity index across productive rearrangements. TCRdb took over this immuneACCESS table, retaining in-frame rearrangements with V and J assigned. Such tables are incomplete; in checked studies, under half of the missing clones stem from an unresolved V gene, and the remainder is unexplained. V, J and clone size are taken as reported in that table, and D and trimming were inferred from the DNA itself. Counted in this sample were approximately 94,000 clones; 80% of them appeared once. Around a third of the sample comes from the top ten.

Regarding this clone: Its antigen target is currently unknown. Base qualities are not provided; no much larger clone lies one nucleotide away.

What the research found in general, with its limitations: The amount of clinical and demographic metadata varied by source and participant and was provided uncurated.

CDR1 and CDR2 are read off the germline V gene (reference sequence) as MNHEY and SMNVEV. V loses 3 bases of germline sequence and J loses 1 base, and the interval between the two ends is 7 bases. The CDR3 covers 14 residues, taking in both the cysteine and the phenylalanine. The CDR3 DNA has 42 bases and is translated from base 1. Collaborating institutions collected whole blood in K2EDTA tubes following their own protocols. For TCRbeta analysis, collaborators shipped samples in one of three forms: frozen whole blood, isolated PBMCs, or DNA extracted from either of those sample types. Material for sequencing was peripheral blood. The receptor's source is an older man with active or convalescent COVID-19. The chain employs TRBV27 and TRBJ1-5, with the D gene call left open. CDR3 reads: CASSFLGSNQPQHF. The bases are TGTGCCAGCAGTTTCCTCGGGAGCAATCAGCCCCAGCATTTT.